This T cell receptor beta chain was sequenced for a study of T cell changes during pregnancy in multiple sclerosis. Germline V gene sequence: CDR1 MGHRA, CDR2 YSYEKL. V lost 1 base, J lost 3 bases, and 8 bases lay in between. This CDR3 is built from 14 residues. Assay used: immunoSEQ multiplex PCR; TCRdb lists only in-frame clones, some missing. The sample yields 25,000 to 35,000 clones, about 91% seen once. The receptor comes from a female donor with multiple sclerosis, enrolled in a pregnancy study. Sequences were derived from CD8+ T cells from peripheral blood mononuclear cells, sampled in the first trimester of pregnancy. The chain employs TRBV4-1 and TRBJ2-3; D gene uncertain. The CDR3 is CASSQAPETDTQYF. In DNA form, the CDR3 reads TGCGCCAGCAGCCAAGCCCCCGAGACAGATACGCAGTATTTT.